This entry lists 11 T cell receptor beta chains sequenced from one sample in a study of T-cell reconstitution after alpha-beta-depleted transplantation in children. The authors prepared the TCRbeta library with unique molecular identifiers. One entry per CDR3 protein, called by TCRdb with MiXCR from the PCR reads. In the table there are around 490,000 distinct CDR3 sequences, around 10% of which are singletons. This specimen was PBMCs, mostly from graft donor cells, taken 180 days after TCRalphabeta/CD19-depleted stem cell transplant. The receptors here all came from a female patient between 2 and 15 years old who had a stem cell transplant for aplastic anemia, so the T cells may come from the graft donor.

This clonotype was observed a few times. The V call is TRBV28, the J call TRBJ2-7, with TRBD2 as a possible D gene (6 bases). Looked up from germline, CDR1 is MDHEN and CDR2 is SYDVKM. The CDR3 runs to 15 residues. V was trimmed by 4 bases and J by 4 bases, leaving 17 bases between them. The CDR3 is CASSSRDSPFYEQYV. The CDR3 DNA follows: TGTGCCAGCAGTTCTAGGGACTCGCCGTTTTACGAGCAGTACGTC.

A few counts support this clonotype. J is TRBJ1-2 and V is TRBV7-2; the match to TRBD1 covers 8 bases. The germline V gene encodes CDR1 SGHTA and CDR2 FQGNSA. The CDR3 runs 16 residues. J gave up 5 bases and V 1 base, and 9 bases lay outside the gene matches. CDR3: CASSLGSRGRWYGYTF. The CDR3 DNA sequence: TGTGCCAGCAGCTTAGGGAGCAGGGGGCGGTGGTATGGCTACACCTTC.

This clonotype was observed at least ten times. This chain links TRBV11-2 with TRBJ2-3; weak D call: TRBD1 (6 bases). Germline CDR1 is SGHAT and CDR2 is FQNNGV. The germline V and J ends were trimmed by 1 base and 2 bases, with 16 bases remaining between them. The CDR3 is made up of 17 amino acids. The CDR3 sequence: CASSLGYKGQPTDTQYF. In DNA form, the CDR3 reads TGTGCCAGCAGCTTAGGATATAAAGGACAGCCCACAGATACGCAGTATTTT. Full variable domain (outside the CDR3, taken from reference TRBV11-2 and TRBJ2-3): EAGVAQSPRYKIIEKRQSVAFWCNPISGHATLYWYQQILGQGPKLLIQFQNNGVVDDSQLPKDRFSAERLKGVDSTLKIQPAKLEDSAVYLCASSLGYKGQPTDTQYFGPGTRLTVL.

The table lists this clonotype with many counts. The CDR3 sequence: CASSSDWGLDEQYV. The CDR3 DNA reads TGTGCCAGCAGTTCCGACTGGGGACTTGACGAGCAGTACGTC. The chain couples TRBV6-2 or TRBV6-3 to TRBJ2-7, with D possibly matching TRBD2 (6 bases). This CDR3 comprises 14 residues. V was clipped by 4 bases and J by 5 bases, with 15 bases between them. Germline CDR1 and CDR2: MNHEY and SVGEGT.

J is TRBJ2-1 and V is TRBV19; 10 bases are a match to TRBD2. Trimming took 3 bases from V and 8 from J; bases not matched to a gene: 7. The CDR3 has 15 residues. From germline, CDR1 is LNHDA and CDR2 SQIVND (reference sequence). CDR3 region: CASSIRASGSDEQFF. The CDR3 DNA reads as TGTGCCAGTAGTATTCGGGCTAGCGGGAGTGATGAGCAGTTCTTC.

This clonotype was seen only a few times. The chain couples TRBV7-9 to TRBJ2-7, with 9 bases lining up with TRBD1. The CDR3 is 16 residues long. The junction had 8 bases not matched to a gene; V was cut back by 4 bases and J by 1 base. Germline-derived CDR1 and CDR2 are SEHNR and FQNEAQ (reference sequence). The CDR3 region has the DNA TGTGCCAGCAGCTCCGCCCCCGGGACAGGGTCCTACGAGCAGTACTTC. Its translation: CASSSAPGTGSYEQYF.

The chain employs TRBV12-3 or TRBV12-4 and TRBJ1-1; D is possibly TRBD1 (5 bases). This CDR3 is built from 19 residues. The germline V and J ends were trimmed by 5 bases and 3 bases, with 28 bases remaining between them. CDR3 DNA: TGTGCCAGCAGTCTCAACCCAACTCGGGGACCTATCGGTGACACTGAAGCTTTCTTT. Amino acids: CASSLNPTRGPIGDTEAFF.

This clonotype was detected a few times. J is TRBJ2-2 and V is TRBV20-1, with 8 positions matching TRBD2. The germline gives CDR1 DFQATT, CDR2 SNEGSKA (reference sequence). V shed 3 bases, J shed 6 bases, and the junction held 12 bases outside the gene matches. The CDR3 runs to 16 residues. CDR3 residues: CSASTSGSRGAGELFF. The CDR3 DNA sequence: TGCAGTGCTAGTACTAGCGGCTCGAGGGGGGCCGGGGAGCTGTTTTTT.

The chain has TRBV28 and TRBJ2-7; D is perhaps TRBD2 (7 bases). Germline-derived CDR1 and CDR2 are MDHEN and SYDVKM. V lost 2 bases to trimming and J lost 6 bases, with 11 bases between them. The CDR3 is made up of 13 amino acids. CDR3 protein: CASSLGGGAEQYV. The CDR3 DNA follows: TGTGCCAGCAGTTTAGGGGGGGGGGCCGAGCAGTACGTC.

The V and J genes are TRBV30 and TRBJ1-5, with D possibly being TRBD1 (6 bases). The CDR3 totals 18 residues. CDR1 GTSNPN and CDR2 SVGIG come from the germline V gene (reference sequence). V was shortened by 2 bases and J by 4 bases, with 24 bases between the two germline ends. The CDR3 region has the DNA TGTGCCTGGAGTAGGGGGTACGGGACAAGACACGGTAATCAGCCCCAGCATTTT. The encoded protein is CAWSRGYGTRHGNQPQHF.

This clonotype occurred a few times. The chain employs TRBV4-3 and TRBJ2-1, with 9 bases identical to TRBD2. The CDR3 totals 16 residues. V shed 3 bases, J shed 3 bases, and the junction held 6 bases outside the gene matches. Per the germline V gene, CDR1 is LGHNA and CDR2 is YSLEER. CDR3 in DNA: TGCGCCAGCAGCCAGTCGGCGGGAGGGCTCTACAATGAGCAGTTCTTC. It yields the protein CASSQSAGGLYNEQFF.